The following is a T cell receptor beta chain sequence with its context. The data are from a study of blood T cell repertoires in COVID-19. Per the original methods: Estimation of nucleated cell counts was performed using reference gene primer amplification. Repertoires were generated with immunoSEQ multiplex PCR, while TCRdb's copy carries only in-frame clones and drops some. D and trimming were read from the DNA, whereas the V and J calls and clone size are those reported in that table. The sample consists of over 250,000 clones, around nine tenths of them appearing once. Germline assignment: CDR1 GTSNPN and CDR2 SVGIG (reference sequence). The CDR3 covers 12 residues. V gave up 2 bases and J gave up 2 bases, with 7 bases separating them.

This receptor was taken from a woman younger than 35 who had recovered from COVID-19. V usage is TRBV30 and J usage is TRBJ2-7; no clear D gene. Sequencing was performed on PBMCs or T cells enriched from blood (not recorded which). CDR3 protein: CAWSYSTYEQYF. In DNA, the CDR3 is TGTGCCTGGAGTTACAGCACCTACGAGCAGTACTTC.